The 17 T cell receptor beta chains reported below all come from one sample, sequenced in a study of cytomegalovirus exposure and HLA in healthy donors. The PCR ran on 60 Vbeta and 13 Jbeta primers. Only in-frame clones appear in the TCRdb table, and some are missing; sequencing was by immunoSEQ multiplex PCR. In the table there are 100,000 to 150,000 clones, over 75% of which are singletons. The sequencing sample was made of PBMCs. The source of these receptors is a boy between 10 and 17 years old in good health and CMV-seronegative.

V gene TRBV6-6 combines with J gene TRBJ2-7, with D possibly TRBD2 on 6 matching bases. Deletions cut 0 bases from V and 6 bases from J, with 9 bases between. Germline V gives CDR1 MNHNY, CDR2 SVGAGI (reference sequence). This CDR3 is built from 13 residues. The CDR3 bases are TGTGCCAGCAGTTACTCGATGGGGGGCGAGCAGTACTTC. This gives the protein CASSYSMGGEQYF.

The chain carries TRBV4-1 and TRBJ2-7; 9 bases are shared with TRBD1. The junction had 0 bases not matched to a gene; V was cut back by 1 base and J by 2 bases. The CDR3 runs 14 residues. Germline values: CDR1 MGHRA, CDR2 YSYEKL. The CDR3 spells CASSQGQGAYEQYF. DNA for the CDR3: TGCGCCAGCAGCCAAGGACAGGGGGCCTACGAGCAGTACTTC.

The chain employs TRBV2 and TRBJ1-2, with 8 bases identical to TRBD1. This CDR3 spans 13 amino acids. Germline V gene sequence: CDR1 SNHLY, CDR2 FYNNEI. After removal of 10 bases from V and 4 bases from J, the junction contained 8 bases not matched to a gene. CDR3 loop: CATTLQGGYGYTF. The CDR3 bases are TGTGCCACAACCTTACAGGGGGGCTATGGCTACACCTTC.

The chain couples TRBV5-4 to TRBJ1-1; TRBD1 is a possible D gene (5 bases). CDR3 length: 14 amino acids. V was shortened by 4 bases and J by 2 bases, with 12 bases between the two germline ends. CDR1 and CDR2 (germline): SGHNT, YYREEE (reference sequence). In nucleotides, the CDR3 is TGTGCCAGCAGCGACAGCAGCTCCAACACTGAAGCTTTCTTT. Translating gives CASSDSSSNTEAFF.

The chain is built from TRBV19 and TRBJ2-1; TRBD2 matches 9 bases. The V gene end was trimmed by 4 bases and the J gene end by 4 bases; junction bases not matched to a gene: 11. In germline, CDR1 is LNHDA, CDR2 SQIVND (reference sequence). The CDR3 is 17 residues long. The CDR3 nucleotides are TGTGCCAGTAGTAAATCCGCCGGACTAGCGCTATACAATGAGCAGTTCTTC. Its protein product is CASSKSAGLALYNEQFF.

This rearrangement joins TRBV4-2 to TRBJ2-7; a possible D gene is TRBD2 (5 bases). V was trimmed by 1 base and J by 7 bases, leaving 17 bases between them. The CDR3 loop spans 15 amino acids. Looked up from germline, CDR1 is LGHNA and CDR2 is YNFKEQ. CDR3 in amino acids: CASSQGLAGVGEQYF. CDR3 DNA: TGTGCCAGCAGCCAAGGGCTAGCCGGGGTTGGGGAGCAGTACTTC.

The J gene is TRBJ2-3, the V gene TRBV7-2; D may be TRBD2 (5 bases). Trimming left V 10 bases short and J 7 bases short, with 12 bases between. Germline loops: CDR1 SGHTA, CDR2 FQGNSA. CDR3 length equals 11 residues. The CDR3 protein is CATEAGYTQYF. CDR3 nucleotides: TGTGCCACGGAGGCCGGCTATACGCAGTATTTT.

The chain carries TRBV6-1 and TRBJ1-2; D unresolved. V was trimmed by 4 bases and J by 4 bases, leaving 4 bases between them. Germline values: CDR1 MNHNS, CDR2 SASEGT. The CDR3 is 11 residues long. CDR3 bases: TGTGCCAGCAGTGGACTCTATGGCTACACCTTC. The encoded protein is CASSGLYGYTF.

V gene TRBV7-8 combines with J gene TRBJ2-2, with 9 positions matching TRBD1. The length of the CDR3 is 15 residues. The germline V gene has CDR1 SGHVS and CDR2 FQNEAQ. V trimming: 6 bases; J trimming: 4 bases; junction bases outside the gene matches: 6. The CDR3: CASSWTGVITGELFF. The CDR3 DNA follows: TGTGCCAGCAGTTGGACAGGGGTGATCACCGGGGAGCTGTTTTTT.

The genes are TRBV7-2 and TRBJ2-1, with a weak D call TRBD2 (5 bases). With 3 bases removed from V and 5 bases from J, the gap between germline ends came to 17 bases. Germline values: CDR1 SGHTA, CDR2 FQGNSA. The CDR3 loop spans 16 amino acids. CDR3 amino acids: CASSFFPGDTNNEQFF. Written as DNA, the CDR3 is TGTGCCAGCAGCTTTTTCCCCGGGGATACTAACAATGAGCAGTTCTTC.

The V call is TRBV27, the J call TRBJ2-1, with D uncertain. The V end lost 5 bases, the J end lost 4 bases, and 6 bases lay between the germline ends. Germline-derived CDR1 and CDR2 are MNHEY and SMNVEV (reference sequence). CDR3 length: 12 amino acids. The CDR3 DNA reads as TGTGCCAGCAGTCCAAATTACAATGAGCAGTTCTTC. Translating it yields CASSPNYNEQFF.

CDR3 DNA sequence: TGCGCCAGCAGCCAAACCAGGGACAGGCAAAGCAGCTACACCTTC. Its translation is CASSQTRDRQSSYTF. The chain employs TRBV4-3 and TRBJ1-2; the match to TRBD1 covers 8 bases. The V and J ends lost 2 bases and 9 bases, in that order; junction bases with no gene match: 11. CDR1 is LGHNA, CDR2 YSLEER, per germline. The CDR3 is 15 amino acids.

This chain links TRBV23-1 with TRBJ1-1; D gene ambiguous. TRBV23-1 is identified as an open reading frame with a role that is uncertain. V gave up 8 bases and J gave up 6 bases, with 10 bases separating them. There are 11 residues in the CDR3. The DNA for the CDR3 is TGCGCCAGCGTTTATAGCGCTGAAGCTTTCTTT. This sequence encodes CASVYSAEAFF.

The chain combines TRBV4-1 with TRBJ1-3; 7 nucleotides line up with TRBD1. The CDR3 is made up of 15 amino acids. Germline-derived CDR1 and CDR2 are MGHRA and YSYEKL. V was clipped by 5 bases and J by 2 bases; unmatched bases: 6. CDR3 in DNA: TGCGCCAGCAGCGGAACAGGGGTAACTGGAAACACCATATATTTT. The encoded protein is CASSGTGVTGNTIYF.

This chain connects TRBV5-4 to TRBJ1-5, with 7 bases aligning to TRBD1. This CDR3 comprises 14 residues. Unmatched junction bases numbered 4, after V lost 0 bases and J lost 7 bases. The V gene's germline CDR1 is SGHNT and CDR2 YYREEE (reference sequence). The CDR3 spells CASSLEGAGQPQHF. The CDR3 DNA reads as TGTGCCAGCAGCTTGGAGGGGGCTGGGCAGCCCCAGCATTTT.

The chain joins TRBV27 to TRBJ2-5, with D unclear. The DNA end is more similar to TRBJ2-7, so the J call may be wrong. Per the germline V gene, CDR1 is MNHEY and CDR2 is SMNVEV (reference sequence). The CDR3 consists of 13 residues. The CDR3 loop reads CASAPGYGDEQYF. CDR3 sequence (DNA): TGTGCCAGCGCGCCCGGGTATGGTGACGAGCAGTACTTC.

The gene calls are TRBV28 and TRBJ2-5; TRBD2 might be the D (5 bases). The CDR3 spans 13 residues. V was cut by 5 bases and J by 3 bases, with 10 bases left in between. Germline V gene data show CDR1 as MDHEN and CDR2 as SYDVKM. The CDR3 region is CASSGGGEETQYF. The CDR3 region has the DNA TGTGCCAGCAGTGGCGGAGGAGAAGAGACCCAGTACTTC.